These 16 T cell receptor beta chains were all obtained from the same sample, sequenced in a study of blood T cell repertoires in COVID-19. Profiling relied on immunoSEQ multiplex PCR, and the TCRdb table lists in-frame clones only, not all of them. This sample has 200,000 to 250,000 clones, with about 80% found just once. Sequenced: PBMCs or T cells enriched from blood (not recorded which). Receptors originate from a man aged 55-75 years who had recovered from COVID-19.

In this sample, this clone turned up a few times. The V call is TRBV2, the J call TRBJ1-6; tentative D call: TRBD1 (6 bases). V lost 6 bases and J 5 bases, leaving 14 bases between the germline ends. The CDR3 runs 15 residues. Germline CDR1 and CDR2: SNHLY and FYNNEI. CDR3 sequence: CASRKRNRDNSPLHF. The CDR3 DNA reads as TGTGCCAGCAGGAAAAGGAACAGGGATAATTCACCCCTCCACTTT.

The chain recombines TRBV6-5 with TRBJ1-2; D uncertain. The germline gives CDR1 MNHEY, CDR2 SVGAGI. This CDR3 region has 14 residues. The germline V and J ends were trimmed by 7 bases and 0 bases, with 12 bases remaining between them. The CDR3 sequence is CASTPGNPNYGYTF. CDR3 sequence (DNA): TGTGCCAGCACCCCAGGAAATCCTAACTATGGCTACACCTTC.

A few counts support this clone. V usage is TRBV7-2 and J usage is TRBJ1-2, with 7 bases identical to TRBD1. Per the germline V gene, CDR1 is SGHTA and CDR2 is FQGNSA. CDR3 length equals 13 residues. Trimming took 5 bases from V and 4 from J; bases not matched to a gene: 4. The CDR3, as DNA: TGTGCCAGCAGCGTGACAGGGCCCTATGGCTACACCTTC. Protein product: CASSVTGPYGYTF. Together with reference TRBV7-2 and TRBJ1-2, the CDR3 gives the full variable domain: GAGVSQSPSNKVTEKGKDVELRCDPISGHTALYWYRQSLGQGLEFLIYFQGNSAPDKSGLPSDRFSAERTGGSVSTLTIQRTQQEDSAVYLCASSVTGPYGYTFGSGTRLTVV.

This clone appeared a few times. The CDR3 region is CAWSSGTADEKLFF. The CDR3 DNA reads TGTGCCTGGAGCTCTGGGACAGCCGACGAAAAACTGTTTTTT. The rearrangement uses TRBV30 and TRBJ1-4, with TRBD1 matching over 7 bases. The CDR3 length is 14 residues. V lost 3 bases to trimming and J lost 8 bases; unmatched junction nucleotides: 9. Germline V gene lookup returns CDR1 GTSNPN and CDR2 SVGIG (reference sequence).

This clone was observed once. The chain uses TRBV5-1 and TRBJ2-1; possibly TRBD1 for D (6 bases). The CDR3 contains 13 residues. The germline gives CDR1 SGHRS, CDR2 YFSETQ. Trimming removed 4 bases at V and 9 bases at J, with 14 bases between. CDR3 nucleotide sequence: TGCGCCAGCAGCAAACTACAGGGTTCTGAGCAGTTCTTC. This codes for CASSKLQGSEQFF.

V and J are TRBV18 and TRBJ2-5; 10 bases map to TRBD1. V shed 3 bases and J 4 bases; nucleotides not matched to a gene: 8. Germline CDR1 is KGHSH and CDR2 is LQKENI. The CDR3 is 16 residues long. CDR3 sequence (DNA): TGTGCCAGCTCACCGAAATCGACAGGGGGCCGAGAGACCCAGTACTTC. Its protein is CASSPKSTGGRETQYF. The variable domain in full, completed from reference TRBV18 and TRBJ2-5, reads NAGVMQNPRHLVRRRGQEARLRCSPMKGHSHVYWYRQLPEEGLKFMVYLQKENIIDESGMPKERFSAEFPKEGPSILRIQQVVRGDSAAYFCASSPKSTGGRETQYFGPGTRLLVL.

The chain uses TRBV5-4 and TRBJ1-4; 7 bases match TRBD1. CDR3 length: 14 residues. Trimming cost V 2 bases and J 5 bases; bases outside gene matches: 3. Germline CDR1 and CDR2: SGHNT and YYREEE (reference sequence). CDR3 protein: CASSFQGENEKLFF. The CDR3 region has the DNA TGTGCCAGCAGCTTTCAGGGGGAAAATGAAAAACTGTTTTTT.

This chain connects TRBV7-8 to TRBJ1-2; 9 bases align to TRBD1. This CDR3 is built from 16 residues. CDR1 and CDR2 from the germline V gene are SGHVS and FQNEAQ. J lost 2 bases, V lost 5 bases, and 9 bases had no gene match. CDR3: CASSEGQGPPNYGYTF. In DNA form, the CDR3 reads TGTGCCAGCAGCGAAGGACAGGGGCCCCCAAACTATGGCTACACCTTC.

This clone was seen only a few times. This chain uses TRBV2 with TRBJ1-1, with TRBD1 matching 7 bases. The CDR3 extends over 13 amino acids. From germline, CDR1 is SNHLY and CDR2 FYNNEI. The junction had 2 bases not matched to a gene; V was cut back by 7 bases and J by 0 bases. This CDR3 is CASKGTVNTEAFF. CDR3 coding DNA: TGTGCCAGCAAAGGGACAGTGAACACTGAAGCTTTCTTT.

The chain couples TRBV6-5 to TRBJ1-1; D may be TRBD1 (6 bases). Germline lookup yields CDR1 MNHEY and CDR2 SVGAGI. This CDR3 region has 15 residues. Trimming took off 6 bases at V and 3 bases at J, with 17 bases between the two ends. This CDR3 reads CASRRGGLIDTEAFF. DNA of the CDR3: TGTGCCAGCAGGAGGGGGGGCCTAATTGACACTGAAGCTTTCTTT.

The V and J genes are TRBV2 and TRBJ1-1; 7 nucleotides align to TRBD1. Germline V gives CDR1 SNHLY, CDR2 FYNNEI. The V and J ends lost 8 bases and 1 base, in that order; junction bases with no gene match: 7. CDR3 length equals 14 residues. The CDR3 nucleotides are TGTGCCAGCGGAGAAAACAGGGGGAACACTGAAGCTTTCTTT. It specifies CASGENRGNTEAFF.

The rearrangement links TRBV28 to TRBJ2-6; 9 bases fit TRBD1. Germline trimming cut 4 bases from V and 0 bases from J; bases unmatched to any gene: 7. Germline V gene data show CDR1 as MDHEN and CDR2 as SYDVKM. The CDR3 loop spans 18 amino acids. In DNA form, the CDR3 reads TGTGCCAGCAGTTCGCGGACAGGGGTAACCTCTGGGGCCAACGTCCTGACTTTC. This sequence encodes CASSSRTGVTSGANVLTF.

The chain joins TRBV6-5 to TRBJ1-3; D not resolved. This CDR3 region has 15 residues. Trimming shortened V by 7 bases and J by 3 bases, and 16 bases separated the two germline ends. The germline gives CDR1 MNHEY, CDR2 SVGAGI. The chain's CDR3 is CASIPPGGFGNTIYF. The DNA of the CDR3 is TGTGCCAGCATCCCCCCGGGAGGATTTGGAAACACCATATATTTT.

This rearrangement joins TRBV6-5 to TRBJ1-2, with TRBD1 matching over 8 bases. The CDR3 spans 14 residues. Looked up from germline, CDR1 is MNHEY and CDR2 is SVGAGI. V lost 7 bases to trimming and J lost 5 bases; unmatched junction nucleotides: 9. The CDR3 is CASTPDRGGYGYTF. The CDR3 DNA is TGTGCCAGCACCCCAGACAGGGGTGGATATGGCTACACCTTC.

The gene calls are TRBV11-3 and TRBJ2-5, with 10 nucleotides matching TRBD2. CDR3 length: 15 residues. Germline loops: CDR1 SGHNT, CDR2 YENEEA. J gave up 4 bases and V 6 bases, and 8 bases lay outside the gene matches. As DNA, the CDR3 is TGTGCCAGCAGGGACTCGAGCGGGGGGGGAGAGACCCAGTACTTC. As protein: CASRDSSGGGETQYF.

The chain is built from TRBV6-1 and TRBJ1-6; D is possibly TRBD1 (6 bases). Germline values: CDR1 MNHNS, CDR2 SASEGT. Trimming removed 3 bases at V and 5 bases at J, with 11 bases between. The CDR3 spans 15 residues. The CDR3 here is CASSEADSHNSPLHF. CDR3 DNA sequence: TGTGCCAGCAGTGAGGCGGACAGTCATAATTCACCCCTCCACTTT.